The 15 T cell receptor beta chains given below trace back to one sample, sequenced in a study of graft-versus-host responses after intestinal transplantation. These receptors' targets are unknown. Sequenced by immunoSEQ multiplex PCR; TCRdb stores in-frame clones only, minus some. This table has about 90,000 clones, approximately 92% appearing once. The sequenced sample was unstimulated CD8+ T cells sorted from spleen or lymph node cells, obtained before transplant. The receptors were gathered from a human donor who was the organ donor for an intestinal transplant.

The chain combines TRBV7-2 with TRBJ2-1, with D maybe TRBD2 (6 bases). The V gene lost 0 bases and the J gene lost 0 bases, with 18 bases spanning the gap. The germline CDR1 and CDR2 sequences are SGHTA and FQGNSA. The CDR3 has 19 residues. The CDR3 nucleotides read TGTGCCAGCAGCTTAGCGAGTCTAGCGCGAAACCTCTCCTACAATGAGCAGTTCTTC. Its translation: CASSLASLARNLSYNEQFF.

Written as DNA, the CDR3 is TGTGCCAGCAGCCGCACTAGAATCACTTCGGGTACGCAGTATTTT. Protein product: CASSRTRITSGTQYF. The chain recombines TRBV14 with TRBJ2-3; possible D gene TRBD2, 5 bases. CDR3 length: 15 amino acids. Trimming took 4 bases from V and 8 from J, leaving 19 bases between them. In germline, CDR1 is SGHDN, CDR2 FVKESK.

The chain carries TRBV10-3 and TRBJ2-7, with 9 bases aligning to TRBD2. This CDR3 spans 16 amino acids. V shed 3 bases, J shed 2 bases, and the junction held 8 bases outside the gene matches. Germline CDR1 ENHRY, CDR2 SYGVKD. The CDR3 sequence is CAISDRVEREAYEQYF. The CDR3 nucleotides read TGTGCCATCAGTGATAGGGTTGAGCGGGAGGCCTACGAGCAGTACTTC.

This chain uses TRBV16 with TRBJ2-5; possible D gene TRBD2, 6 bases. V dropped 2 bases and J dropped 2 bases, with 9 bases sitting between them. The CDR3 sequence is 14 residues long. Germline V gene data show CDR1 as KGHSY and CDR2 as FQNENV. The CDR3 reads CASSQAGTQETQYF. CDR3 in DNA: TGTGCCAGCAGCCAAGCGGGGACTCAAGAGACCCAGTACTTC.

A note on this clone: The sample has other DNA sequences that encode this CDR3 too. The chain recombines TRBV27 with TRBJ2-1; 8 bases map to TRBD2. The germline gives CDR1 MNHEY, CDR2 SMNVEV (reference sequence). This CDR3 is built from 15 residues. Unmatched junction bases numbered 4, after V lost 5 bases and J lost 1 base. CDR3 sequence reads: CASSLSGSSYNEQFF. The DNA of the CDR3 is TGTGCCAGCAGTCTGAGCGGGAGTTCCTACAATGAGCAGTTCTTC.

The CDR3 reads CASSLGAGSGANVLTF. The CDR3 coding sequence is TGTGCCAGCAGCTTAGGGGCGGGTTCTGGGGCCAACGTCCTGACTTTC. The chain uses TRBV7-6 and TRBJ2-6; weak D call: TRBD2 (5 bases). The ends were cut back, 1 base at V and 1 base at J, with 8 bases in the middle. This CDR3 has 16 residues. Germline CDR1 and CDR2: SGHVS and FNYEAQ.

The table lists this clone with a count of one. The J gene is TRBJ2-5, the V gene TRBV4-1; D is perhaps TRBD1 (6 bases). Matching the DNA end better, TRBJ2-7 makes the J call doubtful. Germline CDR1 is MGHRA and CDR2 is YSYEKL. The CDR3 consists of 16 residues. The CDR3: CASSLGDRYPPYEQYF. As DNA, the CDR3 is TGCGCCAGCAGCCTAGGAGACAGGTATCCCCCCTACGAGCAGTACTTC.

This chain joins TRBV13 and TRBJ2-5; 7 bases line up with TRBD2. J was trimmed by 11 bases and V by 4 bases; bases with no gene match: 7. The length of the CDR3 is 12 residues. CDR1 is PRHDT, CDR2 FYEKMQ, per germline (reference sequence). CDR3 DNA sequence: TGTGCCAGCAGCTGGGAGGGGATGGAGCAGTACTTC. Protein: CASSWEGMEQYF.

V gene TRBV7-9 combines with J gene TRBJ2-5; no firm D call. V lost 4 bases to trimming and J lost 4 bases, with 16 bases between them. The CDR3 is 15 residues long. Germline V gives CDR1 SEHNR, CDR2 FQNEAQ (reference sequence). This CDR3 reads CASSSILSPGETQYF. The DNA of the CDR3 is TGTGCCAGCAGCTCTATTCTGAGTCCCGGAGAGACCCAGTACTTC.

The chain combines TRBV9 with TRBJ2-2, with TRBD1 matching over 8 bases. CDR3 length: 14 residues. Germline CDR1 is SGDLS and CDR2 is YYNGEE. The trim removed 3 bases at V and 7 bases at J, leaving 5 bases unmatched. CDR3 nucleotides: TGTGCCAGCAGCGCGCAGGGGGCGGGCGGGGAGCTGTTTTTT. Amino acids: CASSAQGAGGELFF.

The rearrangement links TRBV15 to TRBJ1-2; unclear D gene. Germline V CDR1 and CDR2: LNHNV, YYDKDF (reference sequence). V lost 0 bases and J lost 9, with 11 bases in between. The CDR3 runs to 13 residues. CDR3 DNA sequence: TGTGCCACCAGCAGAGAGGCGGGCCCCAGCTACACCTTC. This translates into CATSREAGPSYTF.

The J gene is TRBJ2-3, the V gene TRBV28, with TRBD2 identical over 7 bases. Germline lookup yields CDR1 MDHEN and CDR2 SYDVKM. CDR3 length: 16 amino acids. Unmatched junction bases numbered 9, after V lost 3 bases and J lost 3 bases. This CDR3 reads CASSFPAGEATDTQYF. The DNA of the CDR3 is TGTGCCAGCAGTTTCCCGGCGGGAGAGGCAACAGATACGCAGTATTTT.

This clone was detected only once. This chain uses TRBV2 with TRBJ2-3, with D unclear. Germline loops: CDR1 SNHLY, CDR2 FYNNEI. Trimming cost V 0 bases and J 4 bases, with 8 bases left between them. This CDR3 has 14 residues. The CDR3 region is CASSEAFSSDTQYF. The CDR3 coding sequence is TGTGCCAGCAGTGAAGCGTTCTCCTCAGATACGCAGTATTTT.

This rearrangement joins TRBV7-8 to TRBJ2-7; D is possibly TRBD1 (5 bases). V lost 6 bases, J lost 3 bases, and 9 bases lay in between. The CDR3 totals 12 residues. Germline-derived CDR1 and CDR2 are SGHVS and FQNEAQ. CDR3 nucleotide sequence: TGTGCCAGCAGAGGGGTTAACTACGAGCAGTACTTC. Encoded protein: CASRGVNYEQYF.

The chain links TRBV28 to TRBJ1-1, with D perhaps TRBD1 (6 bases). Germline CDR1 reads MDHEN; CDR2 reads SYDVKM. The CDR3 covers 13 residues. Trimming took 5 bases from V and 10 from J, leaving 17 bases between them. The DNA of the CDR3 is TGTGCCAGCAGTCAAGCAGGGGCCTCGGGAGCTTTCTTT. It codes for CASSQAGASGAFF.